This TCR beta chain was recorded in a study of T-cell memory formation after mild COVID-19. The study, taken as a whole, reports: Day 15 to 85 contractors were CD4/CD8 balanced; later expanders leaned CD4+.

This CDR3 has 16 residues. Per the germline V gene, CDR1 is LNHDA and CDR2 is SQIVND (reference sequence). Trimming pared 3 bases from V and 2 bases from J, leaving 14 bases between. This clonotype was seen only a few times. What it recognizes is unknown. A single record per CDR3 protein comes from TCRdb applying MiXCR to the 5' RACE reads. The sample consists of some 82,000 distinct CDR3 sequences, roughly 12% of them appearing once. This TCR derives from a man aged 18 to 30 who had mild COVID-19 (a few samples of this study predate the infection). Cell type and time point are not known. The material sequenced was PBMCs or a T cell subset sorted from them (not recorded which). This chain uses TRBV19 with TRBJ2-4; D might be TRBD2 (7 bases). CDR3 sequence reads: CASSMRGRESKNIQYF. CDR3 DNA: TGTGCCAGTAGTATGAGGGGGAGGGAGTCCAAAAACATTCAGTACTTC.